Presented here are 31 T cell receptor beta chains from one specimen sequenced in a study of T cells after yellow fever vaccination. Each CDR3 protein gets one entry after TCRdb re-called the 5' RACE reads with MiXCR. The sample holds some 130,000 distinct CDR3 sequences, 5% to 8% seen once. The sample was CD4+ T cells sorted from PBMCs, taken 10 days after the yellow fever booster vaccination. These receptors came from a man younger than 40 who received the YFV17D yellow fever vaccine.

This clonotype has a count of ten or more. The chain couples TRBV25-1 to TRBJ2-2; 9 nucleotides line up with TRBD1. CDR3 length: 16 residues. CDR1 and CDR2 from the germline V gene are MGHDK and SYGVNS. The junction had 8 bases not matched to a gene; V was cut back by 4 bases and J by 5 bases. The chain's CDR3 is CASSAAAGQGTGELFF. The CDR3 region has the DNA TGTGCCAGCAGTGCAGCTGCGGGACAGGGTACCGGGGAGCTGTTTTTT.

In its sample, this clonotype was seen once. This may be a read error: a much more frequent sequence differs by one nucleotide. DNA of the CDR3: TGCGCCAGCAGCGCTAGACAGCCGGGGGGAGATACGCAGTATTTT. Translating it yields CASSARQPGGDTQYF. The chain couples TRBV5-1 to TRBJ2-3; TRBD2 agrees at 7 bases. The ends lost 4 bases at V and 5 bases at J; junction bases unmatched: 10. The V gene's germline CDR1 is SGHRS and CDR2 YFSETQ. The CDR3 covers 15 residues.

This clonotype was seen a handful of times. The CDR3 loop reads CASSRDFASEQYF. The CDR3 DNA sequence: TGTGCCAGTAGTAGAGACTTCGCCTCCGAGCAGTACTTC. The V call is TRBV19, the J call TRBJ2-7; D uncertain. The CDR3 spans 13 residues. The germline V and J ends were trimmed by 4 bases and 6 bases, with 13 bases remaining between them. In germline, CDR1 is LNHDA, CDR2 SQIVND (reference sequence).

This clonotype came up many times. This chain joins TRBV3-1 and TRBJ2-2; 10 positions agree with TRBD2. In germline, CDR1 is LGHDT, CDR2 YNNKEL (reference sequence). V was pared by 5 bases and J by 7 bases, with 10 bases of the junction left unmatched. This CDR3 contains 16 residues. This CDR3 is CASSETSGTRGGELFF. CDR3 coding DNA: TGTGCCAGCAGCGAAACTAGCGGGACACGTGGCGGGGAGCTGTTTTTT.

This clonotype was seen repeatedly, ten times or more. The DNA for the CDR3 is TGTGCCAGCAGCCCCCGGGGATCGGGGGGCTCTGGAAACACCATATATTTT. It yields the protein CASSPRGSGGSGNTIYF. The chain employs TRBV4-2 and TRBJ1-3; D possibly corresponds to TRBD1 (5 bases). V was shortened by 4 bases and J by 0 bases, with 16 bases between the two germline ends. The CDR3 spans 17 residues. Germline CDR1 is LGHNA and CDR2 is YNFKEQ.

V is TRBV19 and J is TRBJ2-2; 9 nucleotides align to TRBD2. V trimming: 5 bases; J trimming: 4 bases; junction bases outside the gene matches: 5. Germline values: CDR1 LNHDA, CDR2 SQIVND (reference sequence). This CDR3 is built from 15 residues. The CDR3 is CASSATSGATGELFF. The DNA for the CDR3 is TGTGCCAGTAGTGCGACTAGCGGAGCCACCGGGGAGCTGTTTTTT.

Concerning this clonotype itself: Just one base apart from a much larger clone, this may be a read error. The chain links TRBV10-3 to TRBJ2-1; D may be TRBD1 or TRBD2 (5 bases each). CDR3 length: 16 residues. Per germline, CDR1 ENHRY and CDR2 SYGVKD. CDR3 DNA: TGTACCATCAGTGAGTCGTTCGGGGCCACATACAATGAGCAGTTCTTC. Translation: CTISESFGATYNEQFF.

In its sample, this clonotype was seen many times. The V gene is TRBV7-2, the J gene TRBJ1-6; 10 bases are shared with TRBD1. V lost 1 base to trimming and J lost 7 bases; unmatched junction nucleotides: 4. Germline values: CDR1 SGHTA, CDR2 FQGNSA. The CDR3 runs 16 residues. The chain's CDR3 is CASSLGQGARNSPLHF. The CDR3, as DNA: TGTGCCAGCAGCTTAGGACAGGGGGCAAGGAATTCACCCCTCCACTTT. Using reference TRBV7-2 and TRBJ1-6 for the parts outside the CDR3, the full variable domain is GAGVSQSPSNKVTEKGKDVELRCDPISGHTALYWYRQSLGQGLEFLIYFQGNSAPDKSGLPSDRFSAERTGGSVSTLTIQRTQQEDSAVYLCASSLGQGARNSPLHFGNGTRLTVT.

This clonotype was seen repeatedly, ten times or more. This chain joins TRBV7-2 and TRBJ2-7; D is undetermined. The CDR3 is made up of 13 amino acids. Germline loops: CDR1 SGHTA, CDR2 FQGNSA. With 4 bases removed from V and 3 bases from J, the gap between germline ends came to 10 bases. The DNA for the CDR3 is TGTGCCAGCAGCTCTGGACCGGGCTACGAGCAGTACTTC. It codes for CASSSGPGYEQYF. Complete variable domain (other parts from reference TRBV7-2 and TRBJ2-7): GAGVSQSPSNKVTEKGKDVELRCDPISGHTALYWYRQSLGQGLEFLIYFQGNSAPDKSGLPSDRFSAERTGGSVSTLTIQRTQQEDSAVYLCASSSGPGYEQYFGPGTRLTVT.

In this sample, this clonotype turned up many times. V and J are TRBV10-3 and TRBJ2-7; tentative D call: TRBD2 (5 bases). The CDR3 spans 15 residues. Germline-derived CDR1 and CDR2 are ENHRY and SYGVKD. The V end lost 0 bases, the J end lost 3 bases, and 12 bases lay between the germline ends. CDR3 nucleotides: TGTGCCATCAGTGAGTCTGAGGGTTTGGGCTACGAGCAGTACTTC. Amino acids: CAISESEGLGYEQYF.

Many counts were recorded for this clonotype. The chain uses TRBV20-1 and TRBJ2-7; tentative D call: TRBD1 (5 bases). Trimming took 6 bases from V and 8 from J, leaving 20 bases between them. The CDR3 runs 13 residues. The germline gives CDR1 DFQATT, CDR2 SNEGSKA (reference sequence). The CDR3 protein is CSATPLQGAQQYF. Written as DNA, the CDR3 is TGCAGTGCCACACCTCTCCAGGGTGCTCAGCAGTACTTC.

The V call is TRBV5-1, the J call TRBJ2-3; TRBD2 might be the D (6 bases). The germline V and J ends were trimmed by 0 bases and 3 bases, with 14 bases remaining between them. The CDR3 sequence is 16 residues long. Germline CDR1 and CDR2: SGHRS and YFSETQ. The CDR3: CASSLGPLAATDTQYF. In DNA, the CDR3 is TGCGCCAGCAGCTTGGGCCCCTTAGCGGCAACAGATACGCAGTATTTT.

This clonotype was picked up many times. The chain is built from TRBV5-1 and TRBJ2-3, with D perhaps TRBD2 (7 bases). Trimming shortened V by 0 bases and J by 4 bases, and 12 bases separated the two germline ends. CDR1 and CDR2 (germline): SGHRS, YFSETQ. CDR3 length equals 15 residues. The CDR3 spells CASSLDGRGPDTQYF. DNA for the CDR3: TGCGCCAGCAGCTTGGATGGGCGGGGGCCAGATACGCAGTATTTT.

This clonotype was picked up many times. This sequence joins TRBV12-3 or TRBV12-4 and TRBJ1-4; D is unclear. V was clipped by 6 bases and J by 10 bases, with 12 bases between them. The CDR3 consists of 12 residues. The CDR3 region is CASRTLPGKLFF. Here the CDR3 DNA reads TGTGCCAGCAGAACCCTGCCGGGAAAACTGTTTTTT.

This clonotype was counted many times. The chain recombines TRBV24-1 with TRBJ2-3, with TRBD2 matching over 7 bases. With V trimmed by 2 bases and J by 4 bases, 5 bases remained unmatched. The CDR3 has 15 residues. CDR1 and CDR2 (germline): KGHDR, SFDVKD. CDR3 protein: CATSDSPGGADTQYF. CDR3 DNA sequence: TGTGCCACCAGTGATTCCCCGGGGGGAGCAGATACGCAGTATTTT.

In its sample, this clonotype was seen many times. This chain connects TRBV10-2 to TRBJ2-1; TRBD2 might be the D (5 bases). The CDR3 has 15 residues. CDR1 WSHSY and CDR2 SAAADI come from the germline V gene. The V and J ends lost 5 bases and 6 bases respectively, with 17 bases between them. CDR3 sequence: CASSPGPRRGNEQFF. The CDR3 region has the DNA TGCGCCAGCAGTCCCGGGCCCCGCCGGGGCAATGAGCAGTTCTTC.

A remark on this clonotype: At one boundary the junction diverges from the germline segment, which might be a read error. V usage is TRBV7-8 and J usage is TRBJ2-1; D unclear. The CDR3 runs to 12 residues. From germline, CDR1 is SGHVS and CDR2 FQNEAQ. CDR3 in DNA: TGTGCCAGGAGCTTAGTATCATATGAGCAGTTCTTC. Translating gives CARSLVSYEQFF.

This clonotype was counted a few times. The chain joins TRBV15 to TRBJ2-7; 9 bases are shared with TRBD1. This CDR3 comprises 17 residues. Germline V gene sequence: CDR1 LNHNV, CDR2 YYDKDF (reference sequence). V lost 3 bases and J lost 2; bases outside the gene matches: 11. The CDR3 is CATSSESWGTGTYEQYF. CDR3 bases: TGTGCCACCAGCAGTGAAAGTTGGGGGACAGGGACCTACGAGCAGTACTTC. Complete variable domain (other parts from reference TRBV15 and TRBJ2-7): DAMVIQNPRYQVTQFGKPVTLSCSQTLNHNVMYWYQQKSSQAPKLLFHYYDKDFNNEADTPDNFQSRRPNTSFCFLDIRSPGLGDTAMYLCATSSESWGTGTYEQYFGPGTRLTVT.

This clonotype has just a few counts. The genes are TRBV11-2 and TRBJ2-3; D unresolved. The CDR3 runs to 12 residues. V gave up 1 base and J gave up 8 bases, with 7 bases separating them. Germline CDR1 reads SGHAT; CDR2 reads FQNNGV. CDR3 DNA sequence: TGTGCCAGCAGCTTAGCCCGATCTACGCAGTATTTT. Protein: CASSLARSTQYF.

This clonotype was seen many times. The chain employs TRBV5-1 and TRBJ2-7; D remains unclear. Germline V gene sequence: CDR1 SGHRS, CDR2 YFSETQ. The CDR3 is 16 residues long. V was shortened by 0 bases and J by 5 bases, with 18 bases between the two germline ends. CDR3 nucleotides: TGCGCCAGCAGCTTGGGGTTCAGGTCGCTCACAGACGAGCAGTACTTC. It codes for CASSLGFRSLTDEQYF. The whole variable domain, remainder taken from reference TRBV5-1 and TRBJ2-7, is KAGVTQTPRYLIKTRGQQVTLSCSPISGHRSVSWYQQTPGQGLQFLFEYFSETQRNKGNFPGRFSGRQFSNSRSEMNVSTLELGDSALYLCASSLGFRSLTDEQYFGPGTRLTVT.

This clonotype occurred a few times. This rearrangement joins TRBV18 to TRBJ1-1; D possibly corresponds to TRBD1 (5 bases). V was trimmed by 2 bases and J by 8 bases, leaving 9 bases between them. CDR1 is KGHSH, CDR2 LQKENI, per germline. The CDR3 spans 12 residues. CDR3 sequence reads: CASSPSAGEAFF. The CDR3 DNA sequence: TGTGCCAGCTCACCATCGGCAGGGGAAGCTTTCTTT.

This clonotype has at least ten counts. The chain uses TRBV27 and TRBJ1-1; 7 nucleotides align to TRBD1. This CDR3 has 15 residues. The V segment lost 7 bases and the J segment 0 bases; nucleotides outside the gene matches: 8. CDR1 and CDR2 (germline): MNHEY, SMNVEV (reference sequence). The CDR3 spells CASIKGAGVNTEAFF. The CDR3 nucleotides are TGTGCCAGCATCAAGGGGGCCGGAGTGAACACTGAAGCTTTCTTT.

The chain has TRBV7-2 and TRBJ2-1; D call uncertain. Trimming cost V 3 bases and J 0 bases, with 9 bases left between them. The CDR3 contains 15 residues. CDR1 and CDR2 (germline): SGHTA, FQGNSA. The DNA for the CDR3 is TGTGCCAGCAGCTTTAACGGTTGCTCCTACAATGAGCAGTTCTTC. Encoded protein: CASSFNGCSYNEQFF.

At least ten counts were recorded for this clonotype. J is TRBJ2-5 and V is TRBV6-5; 7 bases line up with TRBD1. V dropped 2 bases and J dropped 4; count of bases not matched to a gene: 10. The CDR3 length is 16 residues. Germline loops: CDR1 MNHEY, CDR2 SVGAGI. As DNA, the CDR3 is TGTGCCAGCAGTTACGATGACAGGGTCTTCTTAGAGACCCAGTACTTC. This gives the protein CASSYDDRVFLETQYF.

This clonotype occurred many times. The J gene is TRBJ2-1, the V gene TRBV6-2 or TRBV6-3; D might be TRBD2 (6 bases). This CDR3 has 14 amino acids. Germline loops: CDR1 MNHEY, CDR2 SVGEGT. Trimming took off 7 bases at V and 13 bases at J, with 23 bases between the two ends. CDR3 residues: CASKRTTGVTSQFF. CDR3 bases: TGTGCCAGCAAAAGAACGACTGGGGTCACTAGCCAGTTCTTC.

The table lists this clonotype with many counts. This chain joins TRBV7-9 and TRBJ2-7; 7 bases align to TRBD1. CDR1 SEHNR and CDR2 FQNEAQ come from the germline V gene (reference sequence). The CDR3 spans 14 residues. The junction had 13 bases not matched to a gene; V was cut back by 7 bases and J by 7 bases. The CDR3 DNA reads TGTGCCAGCACCACATGGGACAGTGTCGGAGAGCAGTACTTC. It specifies CASTTWDSVGEQYF.

This clonotype was detected many times. This chain links TRBV5-1 with TRBJ2-1, with unresolved D. The CDR3 length is 13 residues. The germline gives CDR1 SGHRS, CDR2 YFSETQ. The V end was cut by 4 bases, the J end by 9 bases, with 14 bases between. The CDR3 DNA reads as TGCGCCAGCAGCGATCAAGGGTTGGGTGAGCAGTTCTTC. It codes for CASSDQGLGEQFF.

A few counts support this clonotype. V is TRBV6-1 and J is TRBJ1-5, with 8 bases lining up with TRBD1. V shed 0 bases, J shed 2 bases, and the junction held 0 bases outside the gene matches. The germline gives CDR1 MNHNS, CDR2 SASEGT. CDR3 length: 15 residues. In DNA, the CDR3 is TGTGCCAGCAGTGAAGCGGGACAGGGCAATCAGCCCCAGCATTTT. As protein: CASSEAGQGNQPQHF.

This clonotype appeared a few times. This chain uses TRBV12-3 or TRBV12-4 with TRBJ2-7; tentatively, D is TRBD1 (6 bases). The V end was cut by 6 bases, the J end by 3 bases, with 15 bases between. The CDR3 covers 14 residues. As DNA, the CDR3 is TGTGCCAGCAGCTCCCGGGGACACAACTACGAGCAGTACTTC. Its protein is CASSSRGHNYEQYF.

In its sample, this clonotype was seen a few times. This sequence joins TRBV20-1 and TRBJ2-1, with 10 positions matching TRBD2. This CDR3 has 18 amino acids. CDR1 DFQATT and CDR2 SNEGSKA come from the germline V gene (reference sequence). J lost 1 base, V lost 0 bases, and 9 bases had no gene match. CDR3 in DNA: TGCAGTGCTAGAGATCTTACCAGCGGGAGGGCATCCTACAATGAGCAGTTCTTC. This encodes CSARDLTSGRASYNEQFF.

This clonotype came up many times. CDR3 protein: CASRRSGLNTGELFF. The CDR3 coding sequence is TGTGCCAGCCGACGTAGCGGACTAAACACCGGGGAGCTGTTTTTT. The chain is built from TRBV28 and TRBJ2-2; a possible D gene is TRBD2 (6 bases). The CDR3 contains 15 residues. The V end was cut by 8 bases, the J end by 2 bases, with 15 bases between. Germline CDR1 reads MDHEN; CDR2 reads SYDVKM.